The 23 T cell receptor beta chains in this list originate from one sample, sequenced in a study of blood T cell repertoires in COVID-19. Assay used: immunoSEQ multiplex PCR; TCRdb lists only in-frame clones, some missing. This table holds fewer than 250,000 clones, about 87% found once. Specimen: PBMCs or T cells enriched from blood (not recorded which). The receptors originated from a woman in her twenties or thirties with acute COVID-19.

This clone occurred a few times. This rearrangement joins TRBV19 to TRBJ1-2, with TRBD1 matching over 8 bases. J lost 8 bases, V lost 7 bases, and 15 bases had no gene match. Looked up from germline, CDR1 is LNHDA and CDR2 is SQIVND (reference sequence). CDR3 size: 15 residues. DNA for the CDR3: TGTGCCAGTACCCTTCAAATCGGACAGGGTCAGGGCTACACCTTC. This codes for CASTLQIGQGQGYTF.

This rearrangement joins TRBV4-1 to TRBJ1-1, with a possible D match to TRBD1 (5 bases). Trimming cost V 0 bases and J 3 bases, with 8 bases left between them. Germline CDR1 is MGHRA and CDR2 is YSYEKL. The CDR3 has 14 amino acids. CDR3 nucleotides: TGCGCCAGCAGCCAAGAAGGGGAGGACACTGAAGCTTTCTTT. Its translation: CASSQEGEDTEAFF.

The chain links TRBV3-1 (or the pseudogene TRBV3-2) to TRBJ2-3, with 7 bases aligning to TRBD1. The trim removed 1 base at V and 7 bases at J, leaving 5 bases unmatched. There are 14 residues in the CDR3. Germline V gene data show CDR1 as LGHDT and CDR2 as YNNKEL (reference sequence). CDR3 in amino acids: CASSQGGGINTQYF. DNA for the CDR3: TGTGCCAGCAGCCAAGGAGGGGGCATCAATACGCAGTATTTT.

This clone occurred once. The chain joins TRBV7-2 to TRBJ1-5, with TRBD1 identical over 7 bases. V trimming: 1 base; J trimming: 9 bases; junction bases outside the gene matches: 3. CDR1 is SGHTA and CDR2 is FQGNSA in the germline V gene. The length of the CDR3 is 13 residues. CDR3 in amino acids: CASSLGQGAPQHF. In DNA form, the CDR3 reads TGTGCCAGCAGCTTAGGACAGGGTGCGCCCCAGCATTTT.

V usage is TRBV5-8 and J usage is TRBJ2-1, with D perhaps matching TRBD2 (6 bases). V lost 7 bases and J 5 bases, leaving 19 bases between the germline ends. The length of the CDR3 is 15 residues. The V gene's germline CDR1 is SGHTS and CDR2 YDEGEE. The CDR3 region is CASGVRGGENNEQFF. CDR3 nucleotide sequence: TGTGCCAGCGGGGTAAGGGGCGGGGAGAACAATGAGCAGTTCTTC.

This chain connects TRBV11-2 to TRBJ1-1; 7 positions match TRBD1. The length of the CDR3 is 16 residues. The germline gives CDR1 SGHAT, CDR2 FQNNGV. Trimming removed 0 bases from V and 2 bases from J; junction bases left unmatched: 6. CDR3 protein: CASSLEGGWANTEAFF. DNA of the CDR3: TGTGCCAGCAGCTTAGAAGGGGGCTGGGCAAACACTGAAGCTTTCTTT.

The V gene is TRBV5-4, the J gene TRBJ2-3, with 10 nucleotides matching TRBD2. The CDR3 length is 16 residues. The trim removed 6 bases at V and 2 bases at J, leaving 9 bases unmatched. From germline, CDR1 is SGHNT and CDR2 YYREEE (reference sequence). The DNA for the CDR3 is TGTGCCAGCACGAAGCTAGCGGGGGCCTCCACAGATACGCAGTATTTT. It translates to CASTKLAGASTDTQYF. Drawing the rest from reference TRBV5-4 and TRBJ2-3, the complete variable domain is ETGVTQSPTHLIKTRGQQVTLRCSSQSGHNTVSWYQQALGQGPQFIFQYYREEENGRGNFPPRFSGLQFPNYSSELNVNALELDDSALYLCASTKLAGASTDTQYFGPGTRLTVL.

A word on this clone: One end of the junction is discordant with germline, which a read error may explain. The chain is built from TRBV7-2 and TRBJ2-1; 11 positions agree with TRBD2. Germline V gene data show CDR1 as SGHTA and CDR2 as FQGNSA. The length of the CDR3 is 13 residues. The CDR3 DNA follows: TGTGCCAGCAGCTTTAGCGGGGGGGGCACTCGGGTCTTC. Its protein product is CASSFSGGGTRVF.

This clone was observed a handful of times. The rearrangement joins TRBV2 to TRBJ2-7; 7 nucleotides match TRBD2. Germline V gene sequence: CDR1 SNHLY, CDR2 FYNNEI. Unmatched junction bases numbered 0, after V lost 8 bases and J lost 2 bases. This CDR3 has 11 residues. The CDR3 loop is CASRGAYEQYF. In DNA form, the CDR3 reads TGTGCCAGCCGGGGGGCCTACGAGCAGTACTTC.

The J gene is TRBJ2-5, the V gene TRBV5-1; 7 bases line up with TRBD1. The length of the CDR3 is 14 residues. Trimming took 5 bases from V and 5 from J; bases not matched to a gene: 9. From germline, CDR1 is SGHRS and CDR2 YFSETQ. In DNA form, the CDR3 reads TGCGCCAGCAGTTACAGGGGCCTGGAGGAGACCCAGTACTTC. This encodes CASSYRGLEETQYF.

This clone appeared once. This chain connects TRBV20-1 to TRBJ2-1; D is possibly TRBD1 (6 bases). Germline loops: CDR1 DFQATT, CDR2 SNEGSKA (reference sequence). The CDR3 extends over 20 amino acids. Trimming removed 3 bases at V and 3 bases at J, with 30 bases between. CDR3 coding DNA: TGCAGTGCTAGTGTCCCCATCTTACTTTTCCGGGACAATTACTACAATGAGCAGTTCTTC. This sequence encodes CSASVPILLFRDNYYNEQFF.

This clone appeared a single time. V is TRBV5-5 and J is TRBJ2-5; 7 nucleotides align to TRBD2. Germline trimming cut 1 base from V and 1 base from J; bases unmatched to any gene: 13. This CDR3 spans 18 amino acids. Germline-derived CDR1 and CDR2 are SGHKS and YYEKEE (reference sequence). CDR3 sequence reads: CASSLRLARGTVQETQYF. CDR3 coding DNA: TGTGCCAGCAGCTTGCGTCTGGCGCGGGGGACCGTCCAAGAGACCCAGTACTTC.

The chain recombines TRBV2 with TRBJ2-7; TRBD1 agrees at 12 bases. After removal of 9 bases from V and 3 bases from J, the junction contained 6 bases not matched to a gene. This CDR3 comprises 14 residues. Germline lookup yields CDR1 SNHLY and CDR2 FYNNEI. The CDR3 DNA reads as TGTGCCAGTTCTGGGACAGGGGGCTTCTACGAGCAGTACTTC. Amino acid sequence: CASSGTGGFYEQYF.

The chain couples TRBV6-4 to TRBJ2-2, with TRBD2 matching 12 bases. Losses at the gene ends were 6 bases for V and 4 bases for J; bases not matched to a gene: 9. Germline V lookup: CDR1 MRHNA, CDR2 SNTAGT. The CDR3 contains 17 residues. The CDR3 here is CASRAGTSGSSTGELFF. The DNA of the CDR3 is TGTGCCAGCAGAGCCGGGACTAGCGGGTCCTCCACCGGGGAGCTGTTTTTT.

CDR3 protein: CASSLTGYGYTF. The CDR3, as DNA: TGTGCCAGCAGCTTGACGGGCTATGGCTACACCTTC. V is TRBV5-5 and J is TRBJ1-2; D call uncertain. This CDR3 is 12 amino acids long. With 1 base removed from V and 4 bases from J, the gap between germline ends came to 5 bases. Germline V gives CDR1 SGHKS, CDR2 YYEKEE (reference sequence).

This clone occurred once. This sequence joins TRBV6-5 and TRBJ1-1; D may be TRBD1 (6 bases). Trimming left V 2 bases short and J 10 bases short, with 14 bases between. Germline V gene data show CDR1 as MNHEY and CDR2 as SVGAGI. The CDR3 has 13 amino acids. The CDR3 loop is CASSYGPSQGAFF. The CDR3 bases are TGTGCCAGCAGTTACGGCCCGTCACAGGGAGCTTTCTTT.

The genes are TRBV7-2 and TRBJ2-7; D might be TRBD2 (5 bases). Germline loops: CDR1 SGHTA, CDR2 FQGNSA. The CDR3 length is 13 residues. V shed 4 bases and J shed 4 bases, with 11 bases lying between them. In nucleotides, the CDR3 is TGTGCCAGCAGCTACACCGGGGATTACGAGCAGTACTTC. Translating gives CASSYTGDYEQYF.

The chain combines TRBV18 with TRBJ1-1; 9 bases map to TRBD1. The V and J ends lost 0 bases and 4 bases, in that order; junction bases with no gene match: 6. The CDR3 sequence is 16 residues long. Germline values: CDR1 KGHSH, CDR2 LQKENI. The CDR3 protein is CASSPPIQGATTEAFF. Written as DNA, the CDR3 is TGTGCCAGCTCACCACCGATACAGGGGGCGACCACTGAAGCTTTCTTT.

The chain employs TRBV3-1 (or the pseudogene TRBV3-2) and TRBJ1-2; 9 bases match TRBD1. The CDR3 loop spans 13 amino acids. The germline gives CDR1 LGHDT, CDR2 YNNKEL (reference sequence). The J segment lost 8 bases and the V segment lost 3 bases, leaving 4 bases of the junction unmatched. The CDR3 nucleotides read TGTGCCAGCAGCCACCCACAGGGGGCGGGCTACACCTTC. This gives the protein CASSHPQGAGYTF.

This clone occurred a few times. V gene TRBV28 combines with J gene TRBJ1-2; the D is unclear. CDR1 is MDHEN and CDR2 is SYDVKM in the germline V gene. V was shortened by 5 bases and J by 3 bases, with 7 bases between the two germline ends. This CDR3 region has 12 residues. CDR3 in amino acids: CASSQAYYGYTF. Here the CDR3 DNA reads TGTGCCAGCAGTCAGGCCTACTATGGCTACACCTTC.

The V gene is TRBV5-8, the J gene TRBJ1-3; D is unclear. Trimming stripped 0 bases from V and 0 bases from J, with 10 bases between. Germline loops: CDR1 SGHTS, CDR2 YDEGEE. The CDR3 is 16 amino acids. CDR3 bases: TGTGCCAGCAGCTTGGACCCGGAGCCCTCTGGAAACACCATATATTTT. Protein: CASSLDPEPSGNTIYF.

The chain couples TRBV7-6 to TRBJ2-5; a possible D gene is TRBD2 (7 bases). This CDR3 spans 14 amino acids. The V end lost 5 bases, the J end lost 6 bases, and 16 bases lay between the germline ends. CDR1 is SGHVS and CDR2 is FNYEAQ in the germline V gene. The CDR3 DNA reads as TGTGCCAGCAGCATCATGGAGGGGGGGAAGACCCAGTACTTC. Amino acids: CASSIMEGGKTQYF.

This clone has just one count. The chain links TRBV6-5 to TRBJ1-6; weak D call: TRBD1 (6 bases). The V gene's germline CDR1 is MNHEY and CDR2 SVGAGI. V gave up 6 bases and J gave up 0 bases, with 9 bases separating them. This CDR3 is 15 amino acids long. CDR3 nucleotide sequence: TGTGCCAGCAGAACAGGGAGCTCCTATAATTCACCCCTCCACTTT. This codes for CASRTGSSYNSPLHF.